This is a list of T cell receptor beta chains from one sample in a study of T cells after yellow fever vaccination. TCRdb re-called the 5' RACE reads with MiXCR, one entry per CDR3 protein. The sample lists a few hundred thousand distinct CDR3 sequences; more than 3% were seen once. This specimen consisted of PBMCs, obtained on the day of the yellow fever booster vaccination. These receptors were collected from a man between 18 and 29 years old who received the YFV17D yellow fever vaccine. The CDR3 runs from the conserved cysteine through the conserved F or W. The D gene is left open where the match is weak. Expanded clones are given a class, and other clones once, few, many or no size at all.

CDR3 DNA: TGCGCCATTACGGCCTCGATGAACACCGGGGAGCTGTTTTTT
CDR3 protein: CAITASMNTGELFF
V gene: TRBV10-2
clone size: many
D gene: .
J gene: TRBJ2-2

CDR3 DNA: TGTGCCAGCAGCTCCGCCGTTGGGGGACAGGGGACCCCGCCCTCTGGGGCCAACGTCCTGACTTTC
CDR3 protein: CASSSAVGGQGTPPSGANVLTF
V gene: TRBV5-4
clone size: .
D gene: TRBD1
J gene: TRBJ2-6

CDR3 DNA: TGTGCCAGCAGCCCCTGGACTATAGTTGGGTACGAGCAGTACTTC
CDR3 protein: CASSPWTIVGYEQYF
V gene: TRBV5-6
clone size: few
D gene: .
J gene: TRBJ2-7

CDR3 DNA: TGTGCCAGCAGTTTTTGGGACAGGGACGAAAAACTGTTTTTT
CDR3 protein: CASSFWDRDEKLFF
V gene: TRBV12-3/TRBV12-4
clone size: many
D gene: TRBD1
J gene: TRBJ1-4

CDR3 DNA: TGTGCCAGCAGCCCCCTGGCTAGCACAGATACGCAGTATTTT
CDR3 protein: CASSPLASTDTQYF
V gene: TRBV7-6
clone size: many
D gene: .
J gene: TRBJ2-3

CDR3 DNA: TGTGCCACCAGCAAGGACTTTGACTATGGCTACACCTTC
CDR3 protein: CATSKDFDYGYTF
V gene: TRBV15
clone size: many
D gene: .
J gene: TRBJ1-2

CDR3 DNA: TGCAGTGCTAGAGAGGTGTACACAGATACGCAGTATTTT
CDR3 protein: CSAREVYTDTQYF
V gene: TRBV20-1
clone size: many
D gene: .
J gene: TRBJ2-3

CDR3 DNA: TGCAGTGCATGGGGACTAGCGGGGGGTGAGCAGTTCTTC
CDR3 protein: CSAWGLAGGEQFF
V gene: TRBV20-1
clone size: .
D gene: TRBD2
J gene: TRBJ2-1

CDR3 DNA: TGCGCCAGCAGCTTCGGCCAATTGAACACTGAAGCTTTCTTT
CDR3 protein: CASSFGQLNTEAFF
V gene: TRBV5-1
clone size: many
D gene: .
J gene: TRBJ1-1

CDR3 DNA: TGCGCCAGCAGCCGAGGGGAAGGTGGGAGGCAGAACTATGGCTACACCTTC
CDR3 protein: CASSRGEGGRQNYGYTF
V gene: TRBV5-1
clone size: many
D gene: .
J gene: TRBJ1-2

CDR3 DNA: TGCAGCGTTGAAGGCGCAGATTGGGGCTACACCTTC
CDR3 protein: CSVEGADWGYTF
V gene: TRBV29-1
clone size: few
D gene: .
J gene: TRBJ1-2

CDR3 DNA: TGTGCCAGCCGAAGACAGGGGGGAGAGACCCAGTACTTC
CDR3 protein: CASRRQGGETQYF
V gene: TRBV19
clone size: few
D gene: TRBD1
J gene: TRBJ2-5

CDR3 DNA: TGTGCCAGCAGCTTGGGTGGCAGGGGCGGCAATCAGCCCCAGCATTTT
CDR3 protein: CASSLGGRGGNQPQHF
V gene: TRBV5-6
clone size: few
D gene: .
J gene: TRBJ1-5

CDR3 DNA: TGTGCCAGCAGTTTATATGGCTACACCTTC
CDR3 protein: CASSLYGYTF
V gene: TRBV27
clone size: .
D gene: .
J gene: TRBJ1-2

CDR3 DNA: TGTGCCACAAAGCTTACCGGGACGGTAGCCTATGGCTACACCTTC
CDR3 protein: CATKLTGTVAYGYTF
V gene: TRBV6-6
clone size: .
D gene: .
J gene: TRBJ1-2

CDR3 DNA: TGTGCCAGCAGCTTAGCCGAGCTTCAGGCCCTCCACTTT
CDR3 protein: CASSLAELQALHF
V gene: TRBV7-2
clone size: .
D gene: .
J gene: TRBJ1-6

CDR3 DNA: TGTGCCAGCAGCCGTGACAGTGAAACTAGCAATCAGCCCCAGCATTTT
CDR3 protein: CASSRDSETSNQPQHF
V gene: TRBV5-5
clone size: .
D gene: .
J gene: TRBJ1-5

CDR3 DNA: TGTGCCAGCAGTTACCTTCTCTCCGCAGATACGCAGTATTTT
CDR3 protein: CASSYLLSADTQYF
V gene: TRBV6-2/TRBV6-3
clone size: few
D gene: .
J gene: TRBJ2-3

CDR3 DNA: TGTGCCAGCAAGAGGGATCTCCACTATGGCTACACCTTC
CDR3 protein: CASKRDLHYGYTF
V gene: TRBV12-3/TRBV12-4
clone size: .
D gene: .
J gene: TRBJ1-2

CDR3 DNA: TGTGCCAGCAGCGACCCACCAGGAGGCACCTATGGCTACACCTTC
CDR3 protein: CASSDPPGGTYGYTF
V gene: TRBV7-9
clone size: .
D gene: .
J gene: TRBJ1-2

CDR3 DNA: TGCAGTGCCCGCCCAGGAGCTAGCAAAGAGACCCAGTACTTC
CDR3 protein: CSARPGASKETQYF
V gene: TRBV20-1
clone size: many
D gene: .
J gene: TRBJ2-5

CDR3 DNA: TGCGCCAGCAGCTTGGTTCTGGGAATGAGGGGCACTGAAGCTTTCTTT
CDR3 protein: CASSLVLGMRGTEAFF
V gene: TRBV5-1
clone size: .
D gene: .
J gene: TRBJ1-1

CDR3 DNA: TGTGCCAGTATGAGTGGCGGGGTCACCGGGGAGCTGTTTTTT
CDR3 protein: CASMSGGVTGELFF
V gene: TRBV19
clone size: many
D gene: .
J gene: TRBJ2-2

CDR3 DNA: TGTGCCATCAGTGACCTCGGGGAGCTGTTTTTT
CDR3 protein: CAISDLGELFF
V gene: TRBV10-3
clone size: few
D gene: .
J gene: TRBJ2-2

CDR3 DNA: TGCGCCAGCAGTGAGCGGGTTGGCACTGAAGCTTTCTTT
CDR3 protein: CASSERVGTEAFF
V gene: TRBV10-1
clone size: few
D gene: .
J gene: TRBJ1-1

CDR3 DNA: TGTGCCAGCAGCTCGGGACAGCGCACTGAAGCTTTCTTT
CDR3 protein: CASSSGQRTEAFF
V gene: TRBV7-3
clone size: .
D gene: TRBD1
J gene: TRBJ1-1

CDR3 DNA: TGTGCCAGCTGGTCCATCCGGGACAGGTATGAGCAGTTCTTC
CDR3 protein: CASWSIRDRYEQFF
V gene: TRBV27
clone size: many
D gene: TRBD1
J gene: TRBJ2-1

CDR3 DNA: TGTGCCAGCAGCTTTCCAGGTTACAATGAGCAGTTCTTC
CDR3 protein: CASSFPGYNEQFF
V gene: TRBV7-8
clone size: many
D gene: .
J gene: TRBJ2-1

CDR3 DNA: TGCAGTGCTAGAGGCCTAGCGGGGGATGAACAAGAGACCCAGTACTTC
CDR3 protein: CSARGLAGDEQETQYF
V gene: TRBV20-1
clone size: .
D gene: TRBD2
J gene: TRBJ2-5

CDR3 DNA: TGTGCCAGCAGTGGGGGACAGGGAGGCAATCAGCCCCAGCATTTT
CDR3 protein: CASSGGQGGNQPQHF
V gene: TRBV12-3/TRBV12-4
clone size: few
D gene: TRBD1
J gene: TRBJ1-5

CDR3 DNA: TGTGCCAGCAGTAGGACGACAGGGGCCGGCGGCGGGGAGCTGTTTTTT
CDR3 protein: CASSRTTGAGGGELFF
V gene: TRBV7-7
clone size: many
D gene: TRBD1
J gene: TRBJ2-2

CDR3 DNA: TGCGCCAGCAGCCAAGAGCGAGGGGACACAGATACGCAGTATTTT
CDR3 protein: CASSQERGDTDTQYF
V gene: TRBV4-3
clone size: few
D gene: .
J gene: TRBJ2-3

CDR3 DNA: TGTGCCATCAGTGCGGACAGGGATTACAATGAGCAGTTCTTC
CDR3 protein: CAISADRDYNEQFF
V gene: TRBV10-3
clone size: .
D gene: TRBD1
J gene: TRBJ2-1

CDR3 DNA: TGCAGTGCTAGAGACAGTCTGGACACTGAAGCTTTCTTT
CDR3 protein: CSARDSLDTEAFF
V gene: TRBV20-1
clone size: many
D gene: .
J gene: TRBJ1-1

CDR3 DNA: TGTGCCAGCAGCCAGCATGACAATTCACCCCTCCACTTT
CDR3 protein: CASSQHDNSPLHF
V gene: TRBV11-2
clone size: few
D gene: .
J gene: TRBJ1-6

CDR3 DNA: TGTGCCAGTAGCCCCTGGGAACAGGGGAAAGATACGCAGTATTTT
CDR3 protein: CASSPWEQGKDTQYF
V gene: TRBV19
clone size: .
D gene: TRBD1
J gene: TRBJ2-3

CDR3 DNA: TGTGCCAGCAGTTACTCTCCTAGCGGAAGCACAGATACGCAGTATTTT
CDR3 protein: CASSYSPSGSTDTQYF
V gene: TRBV6-5
clone size: .
D gene: TRBD2
J gene: TRBJ2-3

CDR3 DNA: TGTGCCAGCAGCCCCGCGGGGTCCTACAATGAGCAGTTCTTC
CDR3 protein: CASSPAGSYNEQFF
V gene: TRBV5-4
clone size: few
D gene: .
J gene: TRBJ2-1

CDR3 DNA: TGTGCCAGCAGCTTCCCAGCGGGGGGGACCGGGGAGCTGTTTTTT
CDR3 protein: CASSFPAGGTGELFF
V gene: TRBV7-9
clone size: .
D gene: TRBD2
J gene: TRBJ2-2

CDR3 DNA: TGTGCCAGCAGGACCCGCTTCCTGGGGAATGAGCAGTTCTTC
CDR3 protein: CASRTRFLGNEQFF
V gene: TRBV6-6
clone size: many
D gene: .
J gene: TRBJ2-1

CDR3 DNA: TGTGCCAGCAGAACGACAGGGGCCTACGAGCAGTACTTC
CDR3 protein: CASRTTGAYEQYF
V gene: TRBV12-3/TRBV12-4
clone size: .
D gene: TRBD1
J gene: TRBJ2-7

CDR3 DNA: TGTGCCACCAGTATCTGGGACCCTACGAAGTTGCTGTTTTTT
CDR3 protein: CATSIWDPTKLLFF
V gene: TRBV24-1
clone size: many
D gene: .
J gene: TRBJ2-2

CDR3 DNA: TGTGCCAGCGGGTGGACTAGCCGTGATACGCAGTATTTT
CDR3 protein: CASGWTSRDTQYF
V gene: TRBV27
clone size: .
D gene: TRBD2
J gene: TRBJ2-3